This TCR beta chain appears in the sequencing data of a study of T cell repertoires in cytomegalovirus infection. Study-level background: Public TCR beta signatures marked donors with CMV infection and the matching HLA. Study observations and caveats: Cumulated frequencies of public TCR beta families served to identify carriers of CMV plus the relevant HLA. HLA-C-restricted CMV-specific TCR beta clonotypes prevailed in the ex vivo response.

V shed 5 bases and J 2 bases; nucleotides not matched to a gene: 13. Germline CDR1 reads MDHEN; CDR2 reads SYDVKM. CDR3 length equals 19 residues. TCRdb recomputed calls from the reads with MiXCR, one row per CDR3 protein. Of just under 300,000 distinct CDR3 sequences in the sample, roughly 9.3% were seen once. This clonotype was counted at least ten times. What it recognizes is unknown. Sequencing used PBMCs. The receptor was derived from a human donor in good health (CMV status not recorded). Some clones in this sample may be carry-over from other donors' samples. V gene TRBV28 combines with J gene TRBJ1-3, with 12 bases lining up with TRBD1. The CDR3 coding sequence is TGTGCCAGCAGTCTACCCGGGACAGGGGGCCCAGGGCCTGGAAACACCATATATTTT. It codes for CASSLPGTGGPGPGNTIYF.